The sequence of this T cell receptor (beta chain) was determined in a study of CD8 T cells in ankylosing spondylitis. Whole-study results and caveats: Disease-linked clones were CD8+ and relatively rare in peripheral blood. Researchers reportedly found disease-linked clones significantly enriched in matched ankylosing spondylitis synovial fluid.

TCRdb called the 5' RACE reads again in MiXCR, with one record for every CDR3 protein. Of fewer than 250,000 distinct CDR3 sequences listed, roughly 10% are singletons. Remarks on this clonotype: Its antigen is as yet unknown.

The V gene's germline CDR1 is SGDLS and CDR2 YYNGEE. The trim removed 5 bases at V and 9 bases at J, leaving 6 bases unmatched. CDR3 size: 13 residues. This chain joins TRBV9 and TRBJ2-4, with 9 bases lining up with TRBD1. The TCR comes from a male donor with ankylosing spondylitis or in good health (not recorded which). The sequenced sample was blood, either unsorted or a sorted T cell fraction (not recorded which). The CDR3 nucleotides are TGTGCCAGCAGTCTTGGACAGGGGAGCATTCAGTACTTC. Residues: CASSLGQGSIQYF.